This T cell receptor (beta chain) stems from a study of cytomegalovirus exposure and HLA in healthy donors. Study-wide results and caveats: A reported reduction in N-insertions relative to the roughly 700-donor mean was seen in an Asian-associated ancestry cluster in a later analysis. In a later analysis, TCR beta V- and J-gene trimming showed a link to a missense DCLRE1C variant. The authors confirmed in vitro that a few CMV-associated chains were specific for CMV antigens.

The PCR used 60 Vbeta and 13 Jbeta primers. Produced via immunoSEQ multiplex PCR; TCRdb's table is partial and in-frame only. The table shows roughly 120,000 clones, with about three quarters occurring only once. A single count supports this clone. Its matching antigen is unknown. Likely unrecorded immune exposures existed in these nominally healthy donors. This CDR3 spans 14 amino acids. CDR1 and CDR2 (germline): SGHRS, YFSETQ. V gave up 4 bases and J gave up 1 base, with 11 bases separating them. This sequence joins TRBV5-1 and TRBJ1-1; the D gene is possibly TRBD1 (5 bases). This receptor was identified in a woman aged 30 to 39 in good health and CMV-seronegative. Sequenced sample: PBMCs. CDR3 amino acids: CASSPQGTNTEAFF. CDR3 coding DNA: TGCGCCAGCAGCCCCCAGGGTACGAACACTGAAGCTTTCTTT.